This paragraph covers one TCR beta chain sequence. This clonotype was counted at least ten times. The antigen it recognizes is unknown. Per-nucleotide qualities are absent, and no much larger clonotype sits a single base away. V and J are truncated by 5 bases and 4 bases respectively, leaving an intervening sequence of 14 bases. From the cysteine up to the phenylalanine, the CDR3 has a length of 14 residues. The only DNA kept is the CDR3, 42 bases in frame from the first base. Sample time point, as interpreted from the label and publication: sample taken at primary tumor resection. The donors were some 70 patients from the lung TRACERx cohort who had early-stage, untreated non-small cell lung cancer. For TCR sequencing, whole RNA was extracted from tumor and nontumor lung tissue, or from cryopreserved PBMC samples, and no cell sorting was done. Patients were selected for TCR sequencing only if sufficient RNA was available from at least two tumor regions.

The data were obtained in a study of spatial heterogeneity in lung cancer (dated by TCRdb to between 2019 and 2020). For context, the study as a whole: More beta-chain than alpha-chain transcripts were consistently detected, likely reflecting higher beta-chain transcript abundance. In the raw uncorrected reads, each unique combination of TCR and UMI appeared on average more than ten times. At surgery, both alpha and beta chains were TCR-sequenced in more than 200 tumor regions, about 64 matched nontumor lung samples and some 60 PBMC samples. TCR alpha and beta repertoires were quantitatively compared across multiple tumor regions, matched nontumor lung and blood in non-small cell lung cancer. Nonsynonymous mutation counts, determined by whole-exome sequencing of tumor tissue, were related to TCR repertoire features.

The study at large found these results: Additional single-cell paired TCR alpha and beta sequencing was considered necessary to confirm, at a functional level, the hypothesis that regional TCRs recognize regional mutations. Ubiquitous expanded tumor TCRs showed up in blood more often at tumor resection than at routine follow-up.

The library came from 5' RACE. The instrument given in TCRdb is NextSeq 500. To allow correction of PCR and sequencing errors, the TCR library protocol tagged every TCR cDNA molecule with a unique molecular identifier. Per the original workflow: Decombinator tools were used for TCR identification, UMI-based error correction and CDR3 extraction. TCRs above a frequency of 2 per 1,000, corresponding to the top 1% of the tumor frequency distribution, were defined as expanded. Renyi diversity was computed with the R vegan package after each repertoire had been subsampled 100 times to 5,000 TCRs. To build CDR3 similarity networks, amino acid triplet string-kernel similarity was used, and CDR3s were connected when their pairwise similarity was above 0.82. TCRdb itself trimmed the public reads at Q25 with fastp, ran MiXCR and retained productive beta chains. Duplicate CDR3 protein sequences are folded into a single record with the most common DNA and genes. TCRdb's processing, not the authors', yielded these V and J calls. Across this sample there are 20,000 to 25,000 distinct CDR3 sequences, with under 5.5% seen only once. 7.4% of the sample goes to the ten largest clones.

This sequence originates from a male donor with early-stage non-small cell lung cancer. Recombination linked TRBV12-3 or TRBV12-4 to TRBJ2-5; TRBD2 is a possible D gene, resting on 5 matching bases. This specimen consisted of PBMCs, obtained at surgery. The DNA sequence is as follows: TGTGCCAGCAGTCCCACACTAGGCGGAGAGACCCAGTACTTC. Its translation is CASSPTLGGETQYF.